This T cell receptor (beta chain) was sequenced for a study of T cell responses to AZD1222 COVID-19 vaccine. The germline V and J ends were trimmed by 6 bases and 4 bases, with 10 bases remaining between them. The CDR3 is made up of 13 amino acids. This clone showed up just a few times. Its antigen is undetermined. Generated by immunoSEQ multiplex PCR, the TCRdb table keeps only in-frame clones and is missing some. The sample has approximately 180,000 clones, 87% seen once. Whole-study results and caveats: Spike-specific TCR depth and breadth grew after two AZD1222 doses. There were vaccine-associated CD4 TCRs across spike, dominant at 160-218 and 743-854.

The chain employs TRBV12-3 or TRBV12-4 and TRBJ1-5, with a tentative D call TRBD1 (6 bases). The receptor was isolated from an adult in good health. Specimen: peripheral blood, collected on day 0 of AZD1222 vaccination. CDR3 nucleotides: TGTGCCAGCAGAGAACAGGGTAATCAGCCCCAGCATTTT. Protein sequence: CASREQGNQPQHF.